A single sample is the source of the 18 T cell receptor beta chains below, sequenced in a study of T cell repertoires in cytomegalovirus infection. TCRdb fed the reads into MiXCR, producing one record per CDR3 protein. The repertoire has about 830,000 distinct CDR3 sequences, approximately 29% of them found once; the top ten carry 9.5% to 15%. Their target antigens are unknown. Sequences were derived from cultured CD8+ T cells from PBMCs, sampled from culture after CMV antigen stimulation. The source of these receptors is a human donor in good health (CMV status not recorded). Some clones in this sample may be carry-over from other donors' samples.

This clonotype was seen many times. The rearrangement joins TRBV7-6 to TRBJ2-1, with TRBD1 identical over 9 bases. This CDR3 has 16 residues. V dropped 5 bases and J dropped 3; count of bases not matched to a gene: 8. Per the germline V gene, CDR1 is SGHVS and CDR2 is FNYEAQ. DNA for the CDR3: TGTGCCAGCAGCCATCGGACAGGGGAGATCTACAATGAGCAGTTCTTC. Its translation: CASSHRTGEIYNEQFF.

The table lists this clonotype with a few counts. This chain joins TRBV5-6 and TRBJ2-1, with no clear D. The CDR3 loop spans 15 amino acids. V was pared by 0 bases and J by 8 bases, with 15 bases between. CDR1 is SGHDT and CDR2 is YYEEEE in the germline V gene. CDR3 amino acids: CASSLAVGPGDEQFF. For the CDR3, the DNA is TGTGCCAGCAGCTTGGCCGTGGGTCCGGGCGATGAGCAGTTCTTC.

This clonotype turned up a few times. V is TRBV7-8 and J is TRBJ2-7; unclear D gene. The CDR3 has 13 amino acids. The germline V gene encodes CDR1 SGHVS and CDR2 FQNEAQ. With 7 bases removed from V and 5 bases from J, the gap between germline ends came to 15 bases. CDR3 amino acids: CASIPHSADEQYF. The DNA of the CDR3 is TGTGCCAGCATCCCCCATTCGGCGGACGAGCAGTACTTC.

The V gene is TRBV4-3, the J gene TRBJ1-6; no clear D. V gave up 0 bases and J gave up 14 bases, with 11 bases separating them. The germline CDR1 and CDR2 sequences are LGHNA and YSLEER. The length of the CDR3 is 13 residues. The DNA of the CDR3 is TGCGCCAGCAGCCAAGACCTTTCAGGCGCCCTCCACTTT. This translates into CASSQDLSGALHF.

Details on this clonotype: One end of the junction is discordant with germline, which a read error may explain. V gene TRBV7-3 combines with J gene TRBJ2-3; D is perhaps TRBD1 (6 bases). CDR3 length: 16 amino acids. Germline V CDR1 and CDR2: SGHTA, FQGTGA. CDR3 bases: TGTGCCAGCAGCCTCAGCAGGACAGACCCAACAGATATGCAGTATTTT. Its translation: CASSLSRTDPTDMQYF.

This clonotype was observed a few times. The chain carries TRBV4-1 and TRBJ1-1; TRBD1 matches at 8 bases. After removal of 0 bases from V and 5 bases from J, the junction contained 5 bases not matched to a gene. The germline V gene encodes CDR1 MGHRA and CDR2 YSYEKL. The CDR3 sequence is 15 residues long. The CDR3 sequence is CASSQDDRGRTEAFF. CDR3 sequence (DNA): TGCGCCAGCAGCCAAGATGACAGGGGAAGAACTGAAGCTTTCTTT.

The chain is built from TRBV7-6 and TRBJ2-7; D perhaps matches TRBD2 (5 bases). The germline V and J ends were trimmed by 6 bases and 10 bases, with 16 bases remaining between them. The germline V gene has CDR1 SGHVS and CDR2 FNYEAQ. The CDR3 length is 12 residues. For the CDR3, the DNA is TGTGCCAGCAGTTTCGAGGGCCGATCTCAGTACTTC. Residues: CASSFEGRSQYF.

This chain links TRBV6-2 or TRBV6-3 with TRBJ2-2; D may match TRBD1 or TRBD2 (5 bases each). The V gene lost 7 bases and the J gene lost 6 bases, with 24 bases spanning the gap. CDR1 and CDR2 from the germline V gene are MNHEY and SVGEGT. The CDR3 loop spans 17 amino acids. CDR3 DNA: TGTGCCAGCAATATCCCTTGGGGGATTGGGGAATCCGGGGAGCTGTTTTTT. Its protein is CASNIPWGIGESGELFF.

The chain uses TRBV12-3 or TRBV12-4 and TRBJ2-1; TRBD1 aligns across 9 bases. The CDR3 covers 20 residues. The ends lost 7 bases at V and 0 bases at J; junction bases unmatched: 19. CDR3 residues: CASITGQGQGWHRSYNEQFF. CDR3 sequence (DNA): TGTGCCAGCATTACCGGACAGGGGCAAGGTTGGCACCGCTCCTACAATGAGCAGTTCTTC.

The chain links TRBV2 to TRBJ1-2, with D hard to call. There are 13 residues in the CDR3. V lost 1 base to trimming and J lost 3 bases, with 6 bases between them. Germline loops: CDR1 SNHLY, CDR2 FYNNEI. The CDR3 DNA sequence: TGTGCCAGCAGTGAAGACACCTACTATGGCTACACCTTC. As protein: CASSEDTYYGYTF.

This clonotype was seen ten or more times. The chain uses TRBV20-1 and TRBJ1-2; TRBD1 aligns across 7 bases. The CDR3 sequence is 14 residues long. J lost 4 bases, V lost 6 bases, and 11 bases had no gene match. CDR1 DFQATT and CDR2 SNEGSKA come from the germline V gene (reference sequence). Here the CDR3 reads CSATPPGQPYGYTF. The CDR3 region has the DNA TGCAGTGCAACTCCCCCGGGACAGCCCTATGGCTACACCTTC.

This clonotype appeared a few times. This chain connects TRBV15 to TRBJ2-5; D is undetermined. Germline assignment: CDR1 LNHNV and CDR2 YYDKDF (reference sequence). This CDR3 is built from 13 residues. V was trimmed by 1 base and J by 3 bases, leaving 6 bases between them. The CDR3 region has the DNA TGTGCCACCAGCAGAGGTTCCAAAGAGACCCAGTACTTC. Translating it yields CATSRGSKETQYF. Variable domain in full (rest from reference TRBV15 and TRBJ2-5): DAMVIQNPRYQVTQFGKPVTLSCSQTLNHNVMYWYQQKSSQAPKLLFHYYDKDFNNEADTPDNFQSRRPNTSFCFLDIRSPGLGDTAMYLCATSRGSKETQYFGPGTRLLVL.

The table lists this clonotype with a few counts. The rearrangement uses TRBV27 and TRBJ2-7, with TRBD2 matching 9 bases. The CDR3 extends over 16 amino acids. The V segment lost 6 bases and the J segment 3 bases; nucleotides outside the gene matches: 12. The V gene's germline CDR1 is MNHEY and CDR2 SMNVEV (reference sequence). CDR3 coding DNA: TGTGCCAGCAGCATAGGAGGTCTAGCGGGGATCTACGAGCAGTACTTC. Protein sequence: CASSIGGLAGIYEQYF.

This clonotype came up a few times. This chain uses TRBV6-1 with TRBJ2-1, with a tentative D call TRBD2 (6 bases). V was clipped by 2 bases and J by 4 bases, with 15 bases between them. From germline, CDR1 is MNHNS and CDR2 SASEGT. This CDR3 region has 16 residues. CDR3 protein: CASSELEGRLYNEQFF. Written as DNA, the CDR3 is TGTGCCAGCAGTGAATTGGAGGGGAGATTATACAATGAGCAGTTCTTC.

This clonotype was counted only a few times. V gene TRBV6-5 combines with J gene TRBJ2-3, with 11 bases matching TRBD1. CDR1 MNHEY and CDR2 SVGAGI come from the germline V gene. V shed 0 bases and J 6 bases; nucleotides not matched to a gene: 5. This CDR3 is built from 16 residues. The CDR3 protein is CASSYSRTGGLDTQYF. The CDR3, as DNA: TGTGCCAGCAGTTACTCCAGGACAGGGGGCTTGGATACGCAGTATTTT.

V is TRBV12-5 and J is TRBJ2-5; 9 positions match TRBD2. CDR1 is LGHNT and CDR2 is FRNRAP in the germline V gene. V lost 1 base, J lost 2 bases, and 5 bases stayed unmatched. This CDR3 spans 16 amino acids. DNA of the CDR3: TGTGCTAGTGGTTTGGGACTAGCGGTTAGGCAAGAGACCCAGTACTTC. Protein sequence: CASGLGLAVRQETQYF.

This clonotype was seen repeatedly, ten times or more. The CDR3 DNA follows: TGTGCCAGCAGCCCGACAGGGGTGGGCAATCAGCCCCAGCATTTT. Its protein product is CASSPTGVGNQPQHF. This chain connects TRBV7-2 to TRBJ1-5, with 8 positions matching TRBD1. The CDR3 extends over 15 amino acids. The germline V gene has CDR1 SGHTA and CDR2 FQGNSA. J was trimmed by 2 bases and V by 5 bases; bases with no gene match: 5.

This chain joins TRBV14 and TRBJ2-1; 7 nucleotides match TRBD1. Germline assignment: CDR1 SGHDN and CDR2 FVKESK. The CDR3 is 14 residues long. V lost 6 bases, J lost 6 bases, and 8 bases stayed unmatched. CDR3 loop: CASSHRGPRNEQFF. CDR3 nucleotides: TGTGCCAGCAGTCACAGGGGCCCTCGCAATGAGCAGTTCTTC.